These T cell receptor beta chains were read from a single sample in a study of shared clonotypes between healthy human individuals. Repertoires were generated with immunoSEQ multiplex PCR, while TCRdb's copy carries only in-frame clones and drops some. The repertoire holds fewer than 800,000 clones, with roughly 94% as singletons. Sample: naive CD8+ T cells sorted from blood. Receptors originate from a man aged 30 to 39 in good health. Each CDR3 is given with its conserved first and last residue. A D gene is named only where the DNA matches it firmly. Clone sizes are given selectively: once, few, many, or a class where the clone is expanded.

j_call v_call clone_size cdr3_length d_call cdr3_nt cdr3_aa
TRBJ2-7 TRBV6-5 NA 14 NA TGTGCCAGCAGCGTCCGGGGGACGGCCTACGAGCAGTACTTC CASSVRGTAYEQYF
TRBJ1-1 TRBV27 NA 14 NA TGTGCCAGCAGTTTACTGGGGGAGGGGGAGGAAGCTTTCTTT CASSLLGEGEEAFF
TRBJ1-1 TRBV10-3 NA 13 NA TGTGCCATCAGTGATTTTTTGAACACTGAAGCTTTCTTT CAISDFLNTEAFF
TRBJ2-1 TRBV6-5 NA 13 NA TGTGCCAGCAGTCTCCAAGGGCTTAATGAGCAGTTCTTC CASSLQGLNEQFF
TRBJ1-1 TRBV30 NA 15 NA TGTGCCTGGAGTGACCTACAGGACATGAACACTGAAGCTTTCTTT CAWSDLQDMNTEAFF
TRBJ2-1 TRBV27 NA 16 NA TGTGCCAGCAGTGTAAACAGGGTCGGGGCCTACAATGAGCAGTTCTTC CASSVNRVGAYNEQFF
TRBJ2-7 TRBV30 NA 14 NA TGTGCCTGGCACCGGGGGTCTGGCTCCTACGAGCAGTACTTC CAWHRGSGSYEQYF
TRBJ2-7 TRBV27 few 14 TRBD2 TGTGCCAGCAGCCTGCTAGCGGGAGGGTACGAGCAGTACTTC CASSLLAGGYEQYF
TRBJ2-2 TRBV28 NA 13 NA TGTGCCAGCAGTTTAGTTCCCGCCGGGGAGCTGTTTTTT CASSLVPAGELFF
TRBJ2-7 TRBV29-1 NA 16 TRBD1 TGCAGCGTTGAAGGTCTCTTGGGACAGGGATTCCACGAGCAGTACTTC CSVEGLLGQGFHEQYF
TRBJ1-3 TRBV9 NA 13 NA TGTGCCAGCCGGGGGTCTGCTGGAAACACCATATATTTT CASRGSAGNTIYF
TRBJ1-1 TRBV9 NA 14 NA TGTGCCAGCAGCGGCCCCGATCGGCAAGCTGAAGCTTTCTTT CASSGPDRQAEAFF
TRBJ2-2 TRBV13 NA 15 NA TGTGCCAGCAGCCTTAGCTTGTCATCCTCCGGGGAGCTGTTTTTT CASSLSLSSSGELFF
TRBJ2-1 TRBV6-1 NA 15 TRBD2 TGTGCCAGCAGTGACGGGACTATAGGGAGCAATGAGCAGTTCTTC CASSDGTIGSNEQFF
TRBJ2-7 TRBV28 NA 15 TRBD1 TGTGCCAGCAGTTTTCGGGGACAGGGACCCTACGAGCAGTACTTC CASSFRGQGPYEQYF
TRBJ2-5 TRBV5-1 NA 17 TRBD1 TGCGCCAGCAGCGTAACGAGGGGGCAGGTACAAGGGGAGACCCAGTACTTC CASSVTRGQVQGETQYF
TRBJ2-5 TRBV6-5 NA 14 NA TGTGCCAGCAGTTCGCACAGAGTCCAAGAGACCCAGTACTTC CASSSHRVQETQYF
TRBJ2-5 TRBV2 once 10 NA TGTGCCAGCAGTGGGGGGACCCAGTACTTC CASSGGTQYF
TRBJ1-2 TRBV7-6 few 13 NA TGTGCCAGCAGCCCACACGAAGGATATGGCTACACCTTC CASSPHEGYGYTF
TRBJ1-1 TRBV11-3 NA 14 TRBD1 TGTGCCAGCAGCTTGGGACAGGGCTGGACTGAAGCTTTCTTT CASSLGQGWTEAFF
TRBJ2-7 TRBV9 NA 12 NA TGTGCCAGCAGCGACCCGCGGCGCGAGCAGTACTTC CASSDPRREQYF
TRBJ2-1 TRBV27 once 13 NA TGTGCCAGCAGTCGTATACGTGGCAATGAGCAGTTCTTC CASSRIRGNEQFF
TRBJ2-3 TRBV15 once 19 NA TGTGCCACCAGCAAAAAGAGGGGGCCTACCGGTGGAGGGGCAGATACGCAGTATTTT CATSKKRGPTGGGADTQYF
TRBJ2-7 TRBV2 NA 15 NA TGTGCCAGCAGTGAAATTCAATCGGCCTCCTACGAGCAGTACTTC CASSEIQSASYEQYF
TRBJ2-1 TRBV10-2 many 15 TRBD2 TGCGCCAGCAGTGTGGGACTAGCGGGTTACAATGAGCAGTTCTTC CASSVGLAGYNEQFF
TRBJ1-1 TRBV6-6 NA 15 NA TGTGCCAGCAGTTACTCGAACCAGGGGAATACTGAAGCTTTCTTT CASSYSNQGNTEAFF
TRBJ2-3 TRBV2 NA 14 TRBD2 TGTGCCAGCAGGGGACTAGCGGGAGAAGATACGCAGTATTTT CASRGLAGEDTQYF
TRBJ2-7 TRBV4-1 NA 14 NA TGCGCCAGCAGCCAAGTTCCAGGGGTGAGGGAGCAGTACTTC CASSQVPGVREQYF
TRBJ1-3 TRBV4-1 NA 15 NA TGCGCCAGCAGCCAAGATGGGGGTTATGGAAACACCATATATTTT CASSQDGGYGNTIYF